This TCR beta chain was documented in a study of OX40 agonist ivuxolimab in advanced cancers. As concerns this clone: Its antigen is unknown.

TCRdb's copy holds only in-frame clones and misses some; the assay was immunoSEQ multiplex PCR. The repertoire has about 59,000 clones, around 87% of them found once; the top ten carry approximately 0.41%. Germline V lookup: CDR1 SGHAT, CDR2 FQNNGV. Trimming removed 5 bases from V and 6 bases from J, with 9 bases in between. The CDR3 consists of 12 residues. Study-wide findings and caveats: Near-lowest levels of clonal expansion characterized partial responders at 0.1-3.0 mg/kg. Which antigen the expanded peripheral T cells recognized is unknown.

The genes are TRBV11-2 and TRBJ2-3; D is unresolved. This sample comprised CD4+ or CD8+ T cells sorted from blood, obtained in a trial of the OX40 agonist ivuxolimab. This receptor was obtained from an adult with an advanced solid tumor such as melanoma, head and neck, liver or kidney cancer. The DNA for the CDR3 is TGTGCCAGCAGCCCAAAAGTGGATACGCAGTATTTT. This translates into CASSPKVDTQYF. The full variable domain, completed using reference TRBV11-2 and TRBJ2-3, is EAGVAQSPRYKIIEKRQSVAFWCNPISGHATLYWYQQILGQGPKLLIQFQNNGVVDDSQLPKDRFSAERLKGVDSTLKIQPAKLEDSAVYLCASSPKVDTQYFGPGTRLTVL.